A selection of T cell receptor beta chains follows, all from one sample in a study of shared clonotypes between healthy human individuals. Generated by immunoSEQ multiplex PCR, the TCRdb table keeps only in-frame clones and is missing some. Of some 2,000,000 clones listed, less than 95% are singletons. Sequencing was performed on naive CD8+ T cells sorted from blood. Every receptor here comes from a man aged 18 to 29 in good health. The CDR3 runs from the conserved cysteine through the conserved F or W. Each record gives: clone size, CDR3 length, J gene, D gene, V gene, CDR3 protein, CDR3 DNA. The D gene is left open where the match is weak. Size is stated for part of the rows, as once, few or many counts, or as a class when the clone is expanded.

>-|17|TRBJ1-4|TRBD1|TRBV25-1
CASSGLLTGGPGEKLFF
TGTGCCAGCAGTGGCCTTTTGACAGGGGGCCCTGGGGAAAAACTGTTTTTT
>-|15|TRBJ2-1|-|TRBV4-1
CASSQDSSEGYEQFF
TGCGCCAGCAGCCAAGATAGTTCAGAAGGGTATGAGCAGTTCTTC
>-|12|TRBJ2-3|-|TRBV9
CASSVDGGTQYF
TGTGCCAGCAGCGTAGACGGTGGTACGCAGTATTTT
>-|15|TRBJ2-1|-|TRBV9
CASREGDNPYNEQFF
TGTGCCAGCAGAGAAGGGGACAACCCTTACAATGAGCAGTTCTTC
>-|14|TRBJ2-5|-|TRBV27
CASSLFGSGETQYF
TGTGCCAGCAGTTTGTTCGGGAGTGGGGAGACCCAGTACTTC
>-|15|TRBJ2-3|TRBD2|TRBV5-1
CASRLAGGGTDTQYF
TGCGCCAGCAGACTAGCGGGAGGTGGCACAGATACGCAGTATTTT
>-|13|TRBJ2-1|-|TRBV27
CASSLSSYNEQFF
TGTGCCAGCAGTTTAAGCAGCTACAATGAGCAGTTCTTC
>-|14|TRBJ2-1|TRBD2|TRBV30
CAWSVGLAGEEEFF
TGTGCCTGGAGTGTAGGGCTAGCGGGAGAGGAGGAGTTCTTC
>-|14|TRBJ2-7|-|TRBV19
CASSIGSGSYEQYF
TGTGCCAGTAGTATAGGGTCAGGATCGTACGAGCAGTACTTC
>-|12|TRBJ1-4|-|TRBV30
CAWSETNEKLFF
TGTGCCTGGAGTGAAACTAATGAAAAACTGTTTTTT
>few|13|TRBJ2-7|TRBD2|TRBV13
CASSSPGGLEQYF
TGTGCCAGCAGCTCCCCGGGAGGGCTCGAGCAGTACTTC
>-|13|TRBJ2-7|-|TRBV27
CASSLFGGYEQYF
TGTGCCAGCAGTCTCTTCGGGGGCTACGAGCAGTACTTC
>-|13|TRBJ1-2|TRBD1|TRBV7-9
CASSLVQGAGYTF
TGTGCCAGCAGCTTAGTACAGGGGGCTGGCTACACCTTC
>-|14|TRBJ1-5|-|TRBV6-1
CAGSSGGVGQPQHF
TGTGCCGGCTCTAGTGGAGGGGTCGGTCAGCCCCAGCATTTT
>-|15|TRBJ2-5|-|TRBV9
CASSVIGGLQETQYF
TGTGCCAGCAGCGTCATCGGCGGGCTTCAAGAGACCCAGTACTTC
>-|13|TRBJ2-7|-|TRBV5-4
CASSLPQAYEQYF
TGTGCCAGCAGCTTACCCCAGGCCTACGAGCAGTACTTC
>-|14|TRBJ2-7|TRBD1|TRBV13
CASSLSQGANEQYF
TGTGCCAGCAGCTTAAGCCAGGGGGCCAACGAGCAGTACTTC
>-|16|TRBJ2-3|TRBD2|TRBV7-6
CASSPGLAGNTDTQYF
TGTGCCAGCAGCCCGGGACTAGCGGGAAACACAGATACGCAGTATTTT
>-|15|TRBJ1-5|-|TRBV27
CASSADQGGDQPQHF
TGTGCCAGCAGTGCGGACCAGGGAGGGGATCAGCCCCAGCATTTT
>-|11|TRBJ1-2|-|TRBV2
CASSDWEGKTF
TGTGCCAGCAGTGATTGGGAGGGGAAGACCTTC
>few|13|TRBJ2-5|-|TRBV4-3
CASSQDSGETQYF
TGCGCCAGCAGCCAAGATTCCGGGGAGACCCAGTACTTC
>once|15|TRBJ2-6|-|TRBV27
CASSPDPGGANVLTF
TGTGCCAGCAGTCCGGACCCTGGGGGGGCCAACGTCCTGACTTTC
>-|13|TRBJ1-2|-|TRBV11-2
CASSGGDGYGYTF
TGTGCCAGCAGCGGAGGAGACGGCTATGGCTACACCTTC
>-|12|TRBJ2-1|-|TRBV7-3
CASSFQPGPVFF
TGTGCCAGCAGCTTCCAACCGGGGCCCGTATTCTTC
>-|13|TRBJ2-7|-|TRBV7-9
CASSFKGKDEQYF
TGTGCCAGCAGCTTTAAGGGAAAGGACGAGCAGTACTTC
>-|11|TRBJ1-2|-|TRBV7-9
CASSLGDGYTF
TGTGCCAGCAGCTTAGGAGATGGCTACACCTTC
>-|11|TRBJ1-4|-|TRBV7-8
CASSSTEKLFF
TGTGCCAGCAGCTCGACTGAAAAACTGTTTTTT
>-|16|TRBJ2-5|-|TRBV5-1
CASSNWGGRGYETQYF
TGCGCCAGCAGTAATTGGGGGGGCCGGGGTTACGAGACCCAGTACTTC
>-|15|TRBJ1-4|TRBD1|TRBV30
CAWTQRGQADEKLFF
TGTGCCTGGACTCAACGGGGACAGGCGGATGAAAAACTGTTTTTT
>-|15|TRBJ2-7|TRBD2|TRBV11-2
CASSLGLAGSYEQYF
TGTGCCAGCAGCTTGGGACTAGCGGGGTCATACGAGCAGTACTTC
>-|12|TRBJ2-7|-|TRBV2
CASSGLTYEQYF
TGTGCCAGCTCGGGACTGACTTACGAGCAGTACTTC
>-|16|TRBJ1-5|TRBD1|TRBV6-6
CASSPGQAYSNQPQHF
TGTGCCAGCAGCCCCGGACAGGCTTATAGCAATCAGCCCCAGCATTTT
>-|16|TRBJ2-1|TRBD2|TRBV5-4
CASTPIMAGGTNEQFF
TGTGCCAGCACCCCTATAATGGCGGGAGGGACCAATGAGCAGTTCTTC